This TCR beta chain appears in the sequencing data of a study of blood T cell repertoires in COVID-19 (TCRdb year 2020). In the study overall: Samples covering the acute and convalescent phases of COVID-19 were provided by collaborators in the United States, Italy and Spain. The dataset comprised deeply sampled blood TCRbeta repertoires from subjects exposed to, actively infected with, or recovered from COVID-19. Where available, HLA class I and class II types were obtained from metadata supplied by the sample provider rather than from assay-based typing. The samples were drawn from the first 160 participants of the ongoing ImmuneRACE study and from 1,254 subjects provided by 6 global collaborators. Nearly every sample came with metadata listing a de-identified subject ID, COVID-19 status, age in years and sex. The repertoires were made available in a free public database intended to serve as a resource for research on the immune response to SARS-CoV-2. The material from the prospective study consisted of cDNA or gDNA derived from T cells, B-cell-depleted T cells, or PBMCs.

What the study reported, not specific to this receptor: Clinical and demographic metadata were provided uncurated, with the amount varying by source and participant.

The count of this clone is one. The antigen it recognizes is unknown. The sample holds no much larger clone one base away, and base qualities are not on file. Collaborating institutions collected whole blood in K2EDTA tubes following their own protocols. Collaborator samples were shipped for TCRbeta analysis as frozen whole blood, isolated PBMCs, or DNA extracted from either sample type. The immunoSEQ Assay, a bias-controlled multiplex PCR, was used to amplify TCRbeta CDR3 regions from genomic DNA. For the original study's pipeline: Nucleated cell counts per sample were estimated from amplification of reference gene primers within the assay. To quantify the absolute abundance of each unique TCRbeta CDR3 rearrangement, sequence reads were collapsed and filtered. Productive Simpson clonality was computed per sample as the square root of Simpson's diversity index over productive rearrangements. TCRdb obtained this table from immuneACCESS and retained in-frame rearrangements with V and J assigned. These tables miss some clones; where compared with another copy, unresolved V genes account for less than half of the shortfall, and the remainder is unexplained. The D gene and trimming were derived from the DNA, and the V and J assignments and clone size from that table. The sample table records more than 90,000 clones; about 80% of these occur just once. The ten most abundant clones make up around 6.6% of the sample.

The sequence came from a man between 65 and 80 years old with acute or convalescent COVID-19. The material sequenced was peripheral blood.

The bases are TGTGCCAGCACCCGGACAGGGGGCAATCAGCCCCAGCATTTT. Its protein is CASTRTGGNQPQHF. The rearranged chain carries TRBV27 and TRBJ1-5; TRBD1 lines up with 9 middle nucleotides. From a lookup of the germline V gene (reference sequence), CDR1 and CDR2 are MNHEY and SMNVEV. Counted from cysteine to phenylalanine, this CDR3 has 14 amino acids. The CDR3 DNA has 42 bases and is translated from base 1. Ends trimmed: V by 7 bases, J by 2 bases; bases unmatched to a gene: 3.